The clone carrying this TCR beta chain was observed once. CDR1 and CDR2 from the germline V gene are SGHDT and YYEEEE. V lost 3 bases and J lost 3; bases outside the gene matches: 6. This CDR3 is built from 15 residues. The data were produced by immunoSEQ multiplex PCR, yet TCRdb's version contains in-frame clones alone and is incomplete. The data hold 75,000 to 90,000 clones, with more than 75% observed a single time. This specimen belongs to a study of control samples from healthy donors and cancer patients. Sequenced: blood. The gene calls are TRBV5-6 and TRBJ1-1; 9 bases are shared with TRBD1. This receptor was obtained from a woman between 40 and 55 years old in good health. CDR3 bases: TGTGCCAGCAGCTGGGGGTGGACAGGGGACACTGAAGCTTTCTTT. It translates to CASSWGWTGDTEAFF.